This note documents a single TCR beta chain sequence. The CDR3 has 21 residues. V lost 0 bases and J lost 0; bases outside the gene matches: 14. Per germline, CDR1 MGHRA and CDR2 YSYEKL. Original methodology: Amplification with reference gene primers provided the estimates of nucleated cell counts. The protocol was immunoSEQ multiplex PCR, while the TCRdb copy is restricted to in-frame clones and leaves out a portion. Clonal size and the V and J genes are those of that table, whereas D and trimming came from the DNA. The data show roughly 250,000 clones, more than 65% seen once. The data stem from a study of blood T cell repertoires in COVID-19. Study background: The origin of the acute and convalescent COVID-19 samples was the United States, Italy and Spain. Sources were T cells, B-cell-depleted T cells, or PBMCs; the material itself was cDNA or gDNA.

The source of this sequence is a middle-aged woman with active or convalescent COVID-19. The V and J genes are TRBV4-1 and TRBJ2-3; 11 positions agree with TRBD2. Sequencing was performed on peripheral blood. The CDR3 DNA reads TGCGCCAGCAGCCAAGATCGAATGAGACTAGCGGGGAAGACTAGCACAGATACGCAGTATTTT. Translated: CASSQDRMRLAGKTSTDTQYF.